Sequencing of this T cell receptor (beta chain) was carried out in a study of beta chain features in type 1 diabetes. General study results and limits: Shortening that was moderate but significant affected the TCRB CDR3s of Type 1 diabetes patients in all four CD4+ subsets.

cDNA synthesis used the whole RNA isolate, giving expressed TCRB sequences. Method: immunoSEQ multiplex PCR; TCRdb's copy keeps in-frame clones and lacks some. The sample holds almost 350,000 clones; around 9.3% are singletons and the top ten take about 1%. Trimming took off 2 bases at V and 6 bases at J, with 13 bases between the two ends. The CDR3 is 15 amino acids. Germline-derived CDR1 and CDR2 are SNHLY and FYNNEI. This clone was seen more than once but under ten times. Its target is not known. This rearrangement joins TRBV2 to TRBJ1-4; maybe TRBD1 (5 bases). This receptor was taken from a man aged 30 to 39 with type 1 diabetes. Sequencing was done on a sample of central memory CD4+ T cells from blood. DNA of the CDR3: TGTGCCAGCAGTGAATCAGGGCAGGGAGATGAAAAACTGTTTTTT. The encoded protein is CASSESGQGDEKLFF.